This entry lists 14 T cell receptor beta chains sequenced from one sample in a study of blood T cell repertoires in COVID-19. Here immunoSEQ multiplex PCR was the method, and the copy in TCRdb shows in-frame clones only, minus some. Of around 170,000 clones listed, about 81% are singletons. Input material: peripheral blood. Source of these receptors: a woman over 75 with COVID-19, enrolled during active disease.

V gene TRBV24-1 combines with J gene TRBJ2-5, with 7 bases identical to TRBD2. The CDR3 sequence is 13 residues long. CDR1 is KGHDR and CDR2 is SFDVKD in the germline V gene. V was pared by 10 bases and J by 5 bases, with 9 bases of the junction left unmatched. For the CDR3, the DNA is TGTGCCACTCAGGCGTGGGGGGGGGAGACCCAGTACTTC. It codes for CATQAWGGETQYF.

This clone was detected only a few times. CDR3 sequence reads: CASSFRDEQFF. As DNA, the CDR3 is TGTGCCAGCAGTTTCCGAGATGAGCAGTTCTTC. The chain carries TRBV12-3 or TRBV12-4 and TRBJ2-1; D is undetermined. CDR3 length: 11 amino acids. Trimming left V 3 bases short and J 8 bases short, with 5 bases between.

CDR3: CASSRGPYGNQPQHF. The CDR3 DNA is TGTGCCAGTTCAAGGGGGCCCTATGGCAATCAGCCCCAGCATTTT. V usage is TRBV19 and J usage is TRBJ1-5, with 7 bases identical to TRBD1. The CDR3 is 15 amino acids. The germline gives CDR1 LNHDA, CDR2 SQIVND (reference sequence). The J segment lost 2 bases and the V segment lost 8 bases, leaving 9 bases of the junction unmatched.

The chain is built from TRBV9 and TRBJ2-7, with D perhaps TRBD2 (6 bases). Trimming left V 4 bases short and J 2 bases short, with 13 bases between. Looked up from germline, CDR1 is SGDLS and CDR2 is YYNGEE. The CDR3 covers 14 residues. The CDR3 here is CASSPGTGAYEQYF. As DNA, the CDR3 is TGTGCCAGCAGCCCTGGGACTGGTGCCTACGAGCAGTACTTC.

V usage is TRBV5-6 and J usage is TRBJ1-5, with D unresolved. The CDR3 consists of 18 residues. V was cut by 1 base and J by 0 bases, with 17 bases left in between. Germline CDR1 reads SGHDT; CDR2 reads YYEEEE. CDR3 nucleotides: TGTGCCAGCAGCTTGTATGTTCCGGACGGGGATAGCAATCAGCCCCAGCATTTT. Its protein is CASSLYVPDGDSNQPQHF.

The chain employs TRBV10-3 and TRBJ2-2; 7 nucleotides match TRBD1. CDR1 and CDR2 (germline): ENHRY, SYGVKD. The V segment lost 6 bases and the J segment 1 base; nucleotides outside the gene matches: 5. The CDR3 is 15 residues long. CDR3 DNA: TGTGCCATCAGAGAGACAGGGCGGAACACCGGGGAGCTGTTTTTT. Encoded protein: CAIRETGRNTGELFF.

This rearrangement joins TRBV5-3 to TRBJ2-1; weak D call: TRBD1 (6 bases). TRBV5-3 qualifies as an ORF whose function is uncertain. The CDR3 contains 16 residues. The ends were cut back, 1 base at V and 7 bases at J, with 18 bases in the middle. The CDR3 DNA sequence: TGTGCCAGAAGCTTGCCACCAGGGGATATGGTGAATGAGCAGTTCTTC. It yields the protein CARSLPPGDMVNEQFF.

With respect to this clone: The germline gene is not matched at one end of the junction; a read error may be the cause. The chain has TRBV7-9 and TRBJ2-6; 7 bases fit TRBD1. The CDR3 contains 14 residues. From germline, CDR1 is SEHNR and CDR2 FQNEAQ (reference sequence). The CDR3 here is CASSLPAGGNVLTF. The DNA of the CDR3 is TGTGCCAGCAGCCTCCCGGCAGGGGGCAACGTCCTGACTTTC.

The chain combines TRBV12-3 or TRBV12-4 with TRBJ2-7; no clear D gene. The CDR3 runs to 12 residues. Trimming shortened V by 3 bases and J by 3 bases, and 6 bases separated the two germline ends. The CDR3 nucleotides are TGTGCCAGCAGTTTTGGCCGCTACGAGCAGTACTTC. Its protein is CASSFGRYEQYF.

The chain uses TRBV19 and TRBJ1-5; tentative D call: TRBD1 (5 bases). This CDR3 comprises 12 residues. The V end lost 7 bases, the J end lost 5 bases, and 9 bases lay between the germline ends. The V gene's germline CDR1 is LNHDA and CDR2 SQIVND (reference sequence). The CDR3 protein is CASNGRDQPQHF. For the CDR3, the DNA is TGTGCCAGTAATGGCAGGGATCAGCCCCAGCATTTT.

This CDR3 reads CASSNAGGSTDTQYF. The CDR3 coding sequence is TGCGCCAGCAGCAACGCAGGGGGCAGCACAGATACGCAGTATTTT. This chain uses TRBV5-1 with TRBJ2-3; 8 positions agree with TRBD1. Germline lookup yields CDR1 SGHRS and CDR2 YFSETQ. The CDR3 runs to 15 residues. The V and J ends lost 4 bases and 0 bases, in that order; junction bases with no gene match: 4.

This clone showed up many times. The chain carries TRBV6-4 and TRBJ1-2, with 8 bases lining up with TRBD1. V dropped 3 bases and J dropped 8; count of bases not matched to a gene: 5. Germline lookup yields CDR1 MRHNA and CDR2 SNTAGT. This CDR3 has 13 amino acids. CDR3 in amino acids: CASSEDRGGGYTF. CDR3 in DNA: TGTGCCAGCAGTGAAGACAGGGGAGGAGGCTACACCTTC.

The chain is built from TRBV5-1 and TRBJ1-5; D perhaps matches TRBD1 (6 bases). Trimming left V 0 bases short and J 10 bases short, with 11 bases between. The germline CDR1 and CDR2 sequences are SGHRS and YFSETQ. This CDR3 region has 13 residues. The CDR3 reads CASSLDPQGPQHF. The CDR3 bases are TGCGCCAGCAGCTTGGACCCACAGGGTCCCCAGCATTTT.

This chain links TRBV5-8 with TRBJ1-4, with 7 bases matching TRBD1. Germline values: CDR1 SGHTS, CDR2 YDEGEE. Unmatched junction bases numbered 7, after V lost 0 bases and J lost 8 bases. The length of the CDR3 is 15 residues. The CDR3 nucleotides read TGTGCCAGCAGCTTGGGGGTAGGGGGCTGGGAAAAACTGTTTTTT. Encoded protein: CASSLGVGGWEKLFF.